The rows below give T cell receptor beta chains drawn from one sample of a study of T cells in Graves' hyperthyroidism and ophthalmopathy. TCRdb re-called the multiplex PCR reads through MiXCR, storing one row per CDR3 protein. The sample consists of about 480,000 distinct CDR3 sequences, around 22% of them appearing once. Sequencing was carried out using blood. The receptors shown here come from a young woman with Graves' ophthalmopathy. Both conserved end residues are part of each CDR3. A D gene is named only where the DNA matches it firmly. Only some rows state a clone size, as once, few, many or a class for expanded clones.

- few TRBJ1-3 TRBV9 TGTGCCAGCGGTACAACAAACTCTGGAAACACCATATATTTT CASGTTNSGNTIYF
- many TRBJ2-5 TRBV20-1 TGCAGTGCTAGTGTACCGAAGTACTTAAAAGAGACCCAGTACTTC CSASVPKYLKETQYF
- many TRBJ1-3 TRBV11-2 TGTGCCAGCAGCTTGACAGATCCCGGAAACACCATATATTTT CASSLTDPGNTIYF
- many TRBJ1-1 TRBV19 TGTGCCAGTAGGCCGCTAGGGAGGAGGAACACTGAAGCTTTCTTT CASRPLGRRNTEAFF
- many TRBJ1-1 TRBV7-9 TGTGCCAGCAGCCCATCTTTGGACACTGAAGCTTTCTTT CASSPSLDTEAFF
- few TRBJ1-3 TRBV6-5 TGTGCCAGCAGTTCCCCGGGGATCTTTACTGGAAACACCATATATTTT CASSSPGIFTGNTIYF
- few TRBJ1-1 TRBV29-1 TGCAGCGTTGAATACAGCCAGGGAGGTACTGAAGCTTTCTTT CSVEYSQGGTEAFF
- once TRBJ2-7 TRBV29-1 TGCAGCTCTACGACAGGCGGAGGGGGGTACGAGCAGTACTTC CSSTTGGGGYEQYF
- many TRBJ2-2 TRBV12-3/TRBV12-4 TGTGCCAGCCGGGTCACTAGAGGGGGGGAGCTGTTTTTT CASRVTRGGELFF
- - TRBJ1-1 TRBV19 TGTGCCAGTAGTCCTGGGGGCAGTCGGAACACTGAAGCTTTCTTT CASSPGGSRNTEAFF
- many TRBJ1-3 TRBV10-3 TGTGCCATCAGAGTTGGGACATCCGGAAACACCATATATTTT CAIRVGTSGNTIYF
- many TRBJ1-2 TRBV11-2 TGTGCCAGCAGCTTAGATCTCTCATCTGCTGATGGCTACACCTTC CASSLDLSSADGYTF
TRBD1 many TRBJ1-1 TRBV12-3/TRBV12-4 TGTGCCAGCAGCCTGGACAGGGGGGCCACTGAAGCTTTCTTT CASSLDRGATEAFF
- few TRBJ2-7 TRBV18 TGTGCCAGCTCACTAGTGGAGGGGTTCCCCTACGAGCAGTACTTC CASSLVEGFPYEQYF
- many TRBJ2-5 TRBV7-3 TGTGCCAGCAGCACAGGGAAGGGAGAGACCCAGTACTTC CASSTGKGETQYF
- many TRBJ2-5 TRBV6-1 TGTGCCAGCAGGCCGACGGACCAAGAGACCCAGTACTTC CASRPTDQETQYF
- many TRBJ1-2 TRBV28 TGTGCCAGCAGCTCCAACGGTCGGGACTATGGCTACACCTTC CASSSNGRDYGYTF
TRBD1 few TRBJ2-5 TRBV19 TGTGCCACCCGGGCGGCAGGGGGAAAAGAGACCCAGTACTTC CATRAAGGKETQYF
- - TRBJ2-3 TRBV10-2 TGCGCCAGCAGTCTTTTAGACGTGACGGCTAGCACAGATACGCAGTATTTT CASSLLDVTASTDTQYF
TRBD1 - TRBJ1-5 TRBV6-5 TGTGCCAGCAGTTTCCGGGACAGTGGCAATCAGCCCCAGCATTTT CASSFRDSGNQPQHF
- - TRBJ2-2 TRBV10-2 TGCGCCAGCCGGGCTCTAGCCGGGAACACCGGGGAGCTGTTTTTT CASRALAGNTGELFF
TRBD2 few TRBJ2-7 TRBV20-1 TGCAGTGCTTGGGCTCGACTAGCGGGAGTAGGGGACGAGCAGTACTTC CSAWARLAGVGDEQYF
- many TRBJ1-1 TRBV20-1 TGCAGTGTAGAGGGAGCGAACACTGAAGCTTTCTTT CSVEGANTEAFF
- many TRBJ1-2 TRBV10-3 TGTGCCATCAGTGCCGGCAGGAACTATGGCTACACCTTC CAISAGRNYGYTF
TRBD1 many TRBJ1-2 TRBV7-9 TGTGCCAGCAGGGACGGGGACAGAAACTATGGCTACACCTTC CASRDGDRNYGYTF
- many TRBJ1-6 TRBV2 TGTGCCAGCAGTGATGGATTAAGACAGTATAATTCACCCCTCCACTTT CASSDGLRQYNSPLHF
- - TRBJ1-1 TRBV6-1 TGTGCCAGCAGACCCGAGGGCTCGAACACTGAAGCTTTCTTT CASRPEGSNTEAFF
- many TRBJ1-5 TRBV20-1 TGCAGTGCTAGAGATTTCAGGGTCGAGGACAATCAGCCCCAGCATTTT CSARDFRVEDNQPQHF
- many TRBJ2-7 TRBV27 TGTGCCAGCAGTTCACTACCCGAGGGACGGTACCCCTACGAGCAGTACTTC CASSSLPEGRYPYEQYF
- - TRBJ1-1 TRBV6-1 TGTGCCAGCAGTGAATGGGGGGGGGTAAATCGAGCTTTCTTT CASSEWGGVNRAFF
- - TRBJ2-5 TRBV15 TGTGCCACCTCTAAGGTGGGGGGACCTCAAGAGACCCAGTACTTC CATSKVGGPQETQYF
- many TRBJ2-7 TRBV20-1 TGCAGTGCTAGACAGGTGGCCTACGAGCAGTACTTC CSARQVAYEQYF
- - TRBJ1-2 TRBV6-5 TGTGCCAGCAGTTACATACGGAACTATGGCTACACCTTC CASSYIRNYGYTF
- - TRBJ1-1 TRBV30 TGTGCCTGGGTTGCAGCGAACACTGAAGCTTTCTTT CAWVAANTEAFF
- many TRBJ2-7 TRBV13 TGTGCCAGCAGCTTAGCGGCACAAGGGAGCGACGAGCAGTACTTC CASSLAAQGSDEQYF
- many TRBJ2-7 TRBV5-1 TGTGCCAGCAGCTTAGAAGGCGGGGAGCAGTACTTC CASSLEGGEQYF
TRBD1 many TRBJ2-5 TRBV15 TGTGCCACCAGAAGACAGGGGTTAGAGACCCAGTACTTC CATRRQGLETQYF
TRBD2 many TRBJ2-7 TRBV9 TGTGCCAGCAGTCGCACCGGCGGGACTAGCTCCTACGAGCAGTACTTC CASSRTGGTSSYEQYF
- many TRBJ1-2 TRBV29-1 TGCAGCGTTGCCAGAGCGGGGTGGGCTAACTATGGCTACACCTTC CSVARAGWANYGYTF
- many TRBJ2-5 TRBV6-2/TRBV6-3 TGTGCCAGCAGTTACCTCGCGGGGGCCCACGAGCGGGAGACCCAGTACTTC CASSYLAGAHERETQYF
- few TRBJ2-7 TRBV19 TGTGCCAGTAGTATAGATGGATCCTCCTACGAGCAGTACTTC CASSIDGSSYEQYF
- many TRBJ1-2 TRBV10-3 TGTGCCATCAGTGAGTCCTCGGGTCGCGATGGCTACACCTTC CAISESSGRDGYTF
- - TRBJ1-1 TRBV6-5 TGTGCCAGCAGTTACGGTGGGGTGGGGGGCACTGAAGCTTTCTTT CASSYGGVGGTEAFF
- many TRBJ1-1 TRBV14 TGTGCCAGCAGCCAACTGGGGGGATCTACTGAAGCTTTCTTT CASSQLGGSTEAFF
- many TRBJ1-2 TRBV27 TGTGCCAGCAGTTTATCGGGGGGGGATAACTATGGCTACACCTTC CASSLSGGDNYGYTF
TRBD1 many TRBJ1-1 TRBV27 TGTGCCAGTCGGACAGGCCTCACTGAAGCTTTCTTT CASRTGLTEAFF
TRBD2 many TRBJ2-2 TRBV4-3 TGCGCCAGCAGCCTCCAGATAGCGGGGGGAGGAACCGGGGAGCTGTTTTTT CASSLQIAGGGTGELFF
- many TRBJ1-2 TRBV27 TGTGCCAGCAGTCCCCTCGGGGCAGGGAACTATGGCTACACCTTC CASSPLGAGNYGYTF
TRBD2 - TRBJ2-7 TRBV27 TGTGCCAGCAGTTTATTTAGCGGGACACCCTACGAGCAGTACTTC CASSLFSGTPYEQYF
- many TRBJ2-5 TRBV12-3/TRBV12-4 TGTGCCAGCAGTTTAGCGAGGGGGACCCAAGAGACCCAGTACTTC CASSLARGTQETQYF
TRBD1 - TRBJ1-2 TRBV6-2/TRBV6-3 TGTGCCAGCAGTTCCCTTTTTGCGACAGGGGTTGGCTATGGCTACACCTTC CASSSLFATGVGYGYTF
- many TRBJ1-1 TRBV20-1 TGCAGTGCTAGGGAGGGATGGGACACTGAAGCTTTCTTT CSAREGWDTEAFF
- many TRBJ2-7 TRBV20-1 TGCAGTGCAGGGGACGAACCTACAACCTACGAGCAGTACTTC CSAGDEPTTYEQYF
- - TRBJ1-1 TRBV28 TGTGCCAGCATAGGACGTAAAGCTTTCTTT CASIGRKAFF
- once TRBJ1-2 TRBV11-2 TGTGCCAGCAGCTTAGCTGCAACTAATGGCTACACCTTC CASSLAATNGYTF
TRBD1 many TRBJ2-7 TRBV29-1 TGCAGCGTTGAAGCCGGGACAGGGACCTACGAGCAGTACTTC CSVEAGTGTYEQYF
- many TRBJ1-1 TRBV27 TGTGCCAGCAGTTTAGCGGCAGGACGTGAAGCTTTCTTT CASSLAAGREAFF
- many TRBJ2-7 TRBV20-1 TGCAGTGCTAGAGATGGGCAGGGAGCCTACGAGCAGTACTTC CSARDGQGAYEQYF
- many TRBJ1-2 TRBV19 TGTGCCAGTAGTATCGGTGGTCATGGCTACACCTTC CASSIGGHGYTF
- many TRBJ1-2 TRBV2 TGTGCCAGCAGTGAAACCAGGGAAGTTTTGGGCTACACCTTC CASSETREVLGYTF